This section outlines one T cell receptor beta chain sequence together with its context. Genomic DNA provided the template from which TCR beta VDJ and CDR3 profiles were obtained. From the reads, TCRdb called clonotypes with MiXCR, one entry per CDR3 protein. Counted here are around 400,000 distinct CDR3 sequences, about 70% occurring once; the ten biggest clones make up under 4.5%. CDR3 length: 13 amino acids. CDR1 is MNHEY and CDR2 is SVGAGI in the germline V gene. The sample comes from a study of CD8+CD57+ T cells in acquired aplastic anemia. Study-level information: Recorded DNA amounts for sorted CD4+ and CD8+ cells had an average of 3.2 ug.

The receptor's source is a human donor in good health, serving as a control. Sequencing was performed on sorted CD4+, CD8+, or CD8+CD57+ T cells (not recorded which) from PBMCs. This chain joins TRBV6-5 and TRBJ1-3, with 9 bases matching TRBD1. The J call may not be correct, given that the DNA end is closer to TRBJ1-1. In DNA, the CDR3 is TGTGCCAGCAGCCCCCGGGACAGGGAATGGGCTTTCTTT. Its translation is CASSPRDREWAFF.